This T cell receptor beta chain is drawn from a study of control samples from healthy donors and cancer patients. V was trimmed by 0 bases and J by 2 bases, leaving 14 bases between them. The CDR3 totals 17 residues. CDR1 and CDR2 from the germline V gene are MNHEY and SVGEGT. Here immunoSEQ multiplex PCR was the method, and the copy in TCRdb shows in-frame clones only, minus some. The sample shows 110,000 to 150,000 clones, around 94% of them seen only once. This clone occurred once. Sequencing used blood. The clonotype comes from a man aged 35-49 years in good health. The chain couples TRBV6-2 or TRBV6-3 to TRBJ1-5; D is unclear. As DNA, the CDR3 is TGTGCCAGCAGTTACTCGACAATTATAGTGGGCAATCAGCCCCAGCATTTT. Its protein is CASSYSTIIVGNQPQHF.